Listed below are T cell receptor beta chains from one sample, sequenced in a study of cytomegalovirus exposure and HLA in healthy donors. Some clones are missing from TCRdb's copy, which holds only in-frame ones; the method was immunoSEQ multiplex PCR. The sample lists about 160,000 clones, 80% to 90% occurring once. Sequencing input: PBMCs. The receptors stem from a woman between 18 and 29 years old in good health and CMV-seronegative. CDR3s include the opening cysteine and the closing phenylalanine or tryptophan. The order of the fields is J gene, D gene, V gene, clone size, CDR3 protein, CDR3 DNA. The D gene is left open where the match is weak. Only part of the rows carry a size: once, few, many, or a class if the clone is expanded.

TRBJ2-1	NA	TRBV19	NA	CASSMSGNYNEQFF	TGTGCCAGTAGTATGTCCGGGAACTACAATGAGCAGTTCTTC
TRBJ2-7	NA	TRBV6-1	NA	CASTLAKYEQYF	TGTGCCAGCACTTTAGCGAAGTACGAGCAGTACTTC
TRBJ2-3	TRBD1	TRBV7-8	NA	CASSLGGQGATDTQYF	TGTGCCAGCAGCTTAGGGGGACAGGGGGCAACAGATACGCAGTATTTT
TRBJ1-1	NA	TRBV7-8	NA	CASSSGLKRNTEAFF	TGTGCCAGCAGCTCCGGGTTGAAGAGGAACACTGAAGCTTTCTTT
TRBJ2-2	TRBD2	TRBV6-1	NA	CASSAHLREGPGELFF	TGTGCCAGCAGTGCCCACTTGCGGGAGGGCCCCGGGGAGCTGTTTTTT
TRBJ1-2	NA	TRBV28	NA	CASSYSLYGYTF	TGTGCCAGCAGTTACAGTTTATATGGCTACACCTTC
TRBJ2-7	TRBD2	TRBV29-1	NA	CSVGLAETYEQYF	TGCAGCGTTGGACTAGCGGAGACCTACGAGCAGTACTTC
TRBJ2-5	NA	TRBV7-2	NA	CASSPRETGVLETQYF	TGTGCCAGCAGCCCCAGGGAGACGGGGGTCCTTGAGACCCAGTACTTC
TRBJ2-7	TRBD1	TRBV5-1	NA	CASSWSLGQGSYEQYF	TGCGCCAGCAGCTGGAGCCTGGGACAGGGCTCCTACGAGCAGTACTTC
TRBJ2-3	NA	TRBV6-4	NA	CASSDTSSPTDTQYF	TGTGCCAGCAGTGATACCAGTAGCCCCACAGATACGCAGTATTTT
TRBJ1-1	NA	TRBV11-2	once	CASSQIQGTEAFF	TGTGCCAGCAGCCAAATACAGGGAACTGAAGCTTTCTTT
TRBJ1-2	NA	TRBV6-1	NA	CASTKPDGYTF	TGTGCCAGCACCAAGCCGGATGGCTACACCTTC
TRBJ1-3	NA	TRBV20-1	NA	CSGTAGNTIYF	TGCAGTGGGACTGCTGGAAACACCATATATTTT
TRBJ1-2	TRBD1	TRBV4-1	NA	CASSQGQAPWDRGRNGYTF	TGCGCCAGCAGCCAAGGTCAGGCCCCATGGGACAGGGGGCGGAATGGCTACACCTTC
TRBJ1-1	NA	TRBV11-3	NA	CASSLGRGTNTEAFF	TGTGCCAGCAGCTTAGGCCGGGGGACTAACACTGAAGCTTTCTTT
TRBJ1-3	NA	TRBV4-1	NA	CASSQDGPRGGSAGNTIYF	TGCGCCAGCAGCCAAGATGGGCCCCGGGGGGGCTCGGCTGGAAACACCATATATTTT
TRBJ1-5	NA	TRBV6-1	NA	CASSVLGNQPQHF	TGTGCCAGCTCGGTCCTTGGCAATCAGCCCCAGCATTTT
TRBJ1-5	TRBD1	TRBV27	NA	CASSPRQGLLPHF	TGTGCCAGCAGTCCGAGACAGGGACTTCTGCCCCATTTT
TRBJ1-3	NA	TRBV13	NA	CASSFQGSKNTIYF	TGTGCCAGCAGCTTTCAGGGGTCCAAAAACACCATATATTTT
TRBJ2-3	NA	TRBV7-2	NA	CASSLGLKRVSTDTQYF	TGTGCCAGCAGCTTAGGTCTAAAGAGGGTTAGCACAGATACGCAGTATTTT
TRBJ2-3	TRBD2	TRBV2	NA	CASSEPFSAGGTDTQYF	TGTGCCAGCAGTGAACCCTTTTCCGCGGGAGGCACAGATACGCAGTATTTT
TRBJ2-7	TRBD1	TRBV19	NA	CASSARDRGVYEQYF	TGTGCCAGTAGTGCCCGGGACAGGGGGGTCTACGAGCAGTACTTC
TRBJ1-5	NA	TRBV30	NA	CAWSVGVQAISNQPQHF	TGTGCCTGGAGTGTAGGGGTACAGGCGATTAGCAATCAGCCCCAGCATTTT
TRBJ1-6	TRBD1	TRBV29-1	NA	CSVVVRGKDSPLHF	TGCAGCGTTGTGGTCAGGGGGAAAGATTCACCCCTCCACTTT
TRBJ1-1	NA	TRBV27	NA	CASSGGSMNTEAFF	TGTGCCAGCTCGGGGGGGTCTATGAACACTGAAGCTTTCTTT
TRBJ1-1	NA	TRBV4-1	NA	CASSQGWVGGTEAFF	TGCGCCAGCAGCCAAGGGTGGGTCGGGGGAACTGAAGCTTTCTTT
TRBJ2-7	NA	TRBV11-2	NA	CASSLIYEQYF	TGTGCCAGCAGCTTAATATACGAGCAGTACTTC
TRBJ1-2	NA	TRBV5-4	NA	CASSLWQNYGYTF	TGTGCCAGCAGCTTGTGGCAGAACTATGGCTACACCTTC
TRBJ2-2	NA	TRBV6-1	NA	CAIPSGSLGTGELFF	TGTGCCATCCCGTCCGGGAGCCTGGGGACCGGGGAGCTGTTTTTT
TRBJ2-5	NA	TRBV18	NA	CASSPRTGQETQYF	TGTGCCAGCTCACCCAGGACGGGACAAGAGACCCAGTACTTC
TRBJ2-5	TRBD1	TRBV4-1	few	CASSQAGTVRETQYF	TGCGCCAGCAGCCAAGCCGGGACAGTTAGGGAGACCCAGTACTTC
TRBJ2-1	TRBD2	TRBV11-2	NA	CASSPVRLAGVTNEQFF	TGTGCCAGCAGCCCAGTACGACTAGCGGGGGTGACAAATGAGCAGTTCTTC
TRBJ1-2	TRBD1	TRBV19	NA	CASSIQGANYGYTF	TGTGCCAGTAGTATCCAGGGGGCGAACTATGGCTACACCTTC
TRBJ1-1	NA	TRBV7-2	once	CASSLFAGNTEAFF	TGTGCCAGCAGCTTATTCGCGGGGAACACTGAAGCTTTCTTT
TRBJ2-7	TRBD2	TRBV14	once	CASREGTRREQYF	TGTGCCAGCAGGGAGGGGACTAGAAGGGAGCAGTACTTC
TRBJ1-5	TRBD1	TRBV7-2	NA	CASSLAGTGGSNQPQHF	TGTGCCAGCAGCTTAGCCGGGACAGGGGGGAGCAATCAGCCCCAGCATTTT
TRBJ1-1	NA	TRBV5-4	NA	CASSLDGGWSTEAFF	TGTGCCAGCAGCTTGGATGGAGGTTGGAGCACTGAAGCTTTCTTT
TRBJ2-2	TRBD1	TRBV5-1	NA	CASRLTGWELFF	TGCGCCAGCAGGTTGACAGGGTGGGAGCTGTTTTTT
TRBJ2-5	TRBD2	TRBV30	NA	CAWTGAGGETQYF	TGTGCCTGGACAGGAGCGGGAGGTGAGACCCAGTACTTC
TRBJ2-3	NA	TRBV29-1	NA	CSVTSTDTQYF	TGCAGCGTGACTAGCACAGATACGCAGTATTTT
TRBJ1-2	NA	TRBV29-1	NA	CSVEDRDFGYTF	TGCAGCGTTGAAGACAGGGATTTTGGCTACACCTTC
TRBJ1-2	NA	TRBV6-5	NA	CASSEGDLYGYTF	TGTGCCAGCAGCGAGGGGGACCTCTATGGCTACACCTTC